The source of this TCR beta chain is a study of blood T cell repertoires in COVID-19. The CDR3 contains 13 residues. The J segment lost 6 bases and the V segment lost 2 bases, leaving 2 bases of the junction unmatched. In the original processing: Scientists estimated how many nucleated cells there were by amplifying reference gene primers. Only in-frame clones appear in the TCRdb table, and some are missing; sequencing was by immunoSEQ multiplex PCR. V and J calls and clone size follow that table, whereas D and trimming were derived from the DNA. The sample lists 200,000 to 250,000 clones, roughly 92% occurring once. Enrolment of Seattle patients took place during active infection, and they were followed longitudinally.

The specimen sequenced was peripheral blood. This clonotype was obtained from a man aged 60 to 69 with COVID-19, enrolled during active disease. The gene calls are TRBV12-3 or TRBV12-4 and TRBJ2-7, with 9 bases aligning to TRBD1. The chain's CDR3 is CASSLHRGREQYF. The CDR3, as DNA: TGTGCCAGCAGTTTACACAGGGGGCGCGAGCAGTACTTC.